Each of the 32 T cell receptor beta chains below was sequenced from the same sample in a study of prognosis after radiotherapy for stage I lung cancer. Genomic DNA provided the template from which TCR beta CDR3 was amplified by two-round multiplex PCR. Primers specific to each TRBV and TRBJ gene were used in first-round PCR. Each CDR3 protein gets one entry after TCRdb re-called the multiplex PCR reads with MiXCR. The sample has 15,000 to 20,000 distinct CDR3 sequences; 29% are singletons. This sample comprised PBMCs, obtained before or after stereotactic body radiation therapy (not recorded which). These receptors were collected from a donor at least 50 years old with non-small cell lung cancer.

This clonotype was recorded at least ten times. The CDR3 DNA reads as TGTGCCAGTAGTTCCGGACTAGCGGGAAACAATGAGCAGTTCTTC. Amino acids: CASSSGLAGNNEQFF. The chain carries TRBV19 and TRBJ2-1, with TRBD2 matching over 12 bases. V trimming: 5 bases; J trimming: 5 bases; junction bases outside the gene matches: 4. Germline values: CDR1 LNHDA, CDR2 SQIVND (reference sequence). The CDR3 sequence is 15 residues long.

Regarding this clonotype: A read error is the likely source, as a far larger clone sits one nucleotide away. As DNA, the CDR3 is TGTGCCAGCAGGCTCGGGACAGGGATGTACGATCAGTACTTC. Translated: CASRLGTGMYDQYF. The J gene is TRBJ2-7, the V gene TRBV6-5; TRBD1 aligns across 9 bases. Germline CDR1 MNHEY, CDR2 SVGAGI. This CDR3 contains 14 residues.

As for this clonotype: This sequence may be a read error, since a much larger clone differs from it by one base. The V gene is TRBV6-2 or TRBV6-3, the J gene TRBJ2-4, with 8 bases that match TRBD2. The CDR3 contains 15 residues. In germline, CDR1 is MNHEY, CDR2 SVGEGT. CDR3: CASSSGGLAKNIKYF. As DNA, the CDR3 is TGTGCCAGCAGTTCTGGAGGACTAGCCAAAAACATTAAGTACTTC.

V gene TRBV20-1 combines with J gene TRBJ2-5, with D possibly being TRBD2 (5 bases). The germline CDR1 and CDR2 sequences are DFQATT and SNEGSKA (reference sequence). The V end was cut by 6 bases, the J end by 4 bases, with 9 bases between. The CDR3 covers 11 residues. CDR3 sequence (DNA): TGCAGTGCGGACCGGGGAGAGACCCAGTACTTC. Amino acids: CSADRGETQYF.

This chain joins TRBV28 and TRBJ1-1; 9 nucleotides line up with TRBD1. The germline V gene encodes CDR1 MDHEN and CDR2 SYDVKM. The CDR3 consists of 14 residues. J was trimmed by 3 bases and V by 6 bases; bases with no gene match: 5. The CDR3, as DNA: TGTGCCAGCAGAACAGGGGGCTCGGACACTGAAGCTTTCTTT. Its translation: CASRTGGSDTEAFF.

This clonotype was picked up many times. V is TRBV7-3 and J is TRBJ2-6, with TRBD2 matching 8 bases. Germline V CDR1 and CDR2: SGHTA, FQGTGA. The junction had 8 bases not matched to a gene; V was cut back by 5 bases and J by 5 bases. The CDR3 length is 16 residues. CDR3 bases: TGTGCCAGCAGCCCCTCGGGGGGGAACCGGGCCAACGTCCTGACTTTC. Translating gives CASSPSGGNRANVLTF.

At least ten counts were recorded for this clonotype. The chain is built from TRBV4-1 and TRBJ2-7, with D uncertain. Trimming pared 1 base from V and 1 base from J, leaving 14 bases between. This CDR3 region has 16 residues. CDR1 MGHRA and CDR2 YSYEKL come from the germline V gene. CDR3 in DNA: TGCGCCAGCAGCCAAGTTGTGTCGCGCAGGTCCTACGAGCAGTACTTC. Encoded protein: CASSQVVSRRSYEQYF.

This clonotype was seen at least ten times. The genes are TRBV27 and TRBJ1-4; D may be TRBD1 (5 bases). The CDR3 is made up of 13 amino acids. Trimming took off 6 bases at V and 3 bases at J, with 8 bases between the two ends. Germline V gene lookup returns CDR1 MNHEY and CDR2 SMNVEV (reference sequence). In DNA form, the CDR3 reads TGTGCCAGCAGGGGGACGGCTAATGAAAAACTGTTTTTT. It is translated as CASRGTANEKLFF.

This clonotype was found many times. CDR3 region: CAISSGGQGNSPLHF. Here the CDR3 DNA reads TGTGCCATCTCTAGTGGGGGACAGGGTAATTCACCCCTCCACTTT. The genes are TRBV2 and TRBJ1-6; 9 bases fit TRBD1. V was pared by 10 bases and J by 6 bases, with 10 bases of the junction left unmatched. Germline V gene lookup returns CDR1 SNHLY and CDR2 FYNNEI. This CDR3 comprises 15 residues.

This clonotype was seen ten or more times. The chain carries TRBV28 and TRBJ2-3; TRBD2 agrees at 9 bases. This CDR3 has 16 residues. The V segment lost 3 bases and the J segment 6 bases; nucleotides outside the gene matches: 10. Germline lookup yields CDR1 MDHEN and CDR2 SYDVKM. CDR3 sequence: CASSFIAGATGDTQYF. The CDR3 nucleotides are TGTGCCAGCAGTTTCATAGCGGGAGCAACTGGTGATACGCAGTATTTT. Together with reference TRBV28 and TRBJ2-3, the CDR3 gives the full variable domain: DVKVTQSSRYLVKRTGEKVFLECVQDMDHENMFWYRQDPGLGLRLIYFSYDVKMKEKGDIPEGYSVSREKKERFSLILESASTNQTSMYLCASSFIAGATGDTQYFGPGTRLTVL.

This clonotype was picked up many times. The chain joins TRBV28 to TRBJ2-1; 11 bases are a match to TRBD2. The germline V gene encodes CDR1 MDHEN and CDR2 SYDVKM. CDR3 length equals 14 residues. With 3 bases clipped from V and 5 bases from J, the junction kept 0 bases outside the gene matches. In DNA, the CDR3 is TGTGCCAGCAGTTTGGGACTAGCGGACAATGAGCAGTTCTTC. This gives the protein CASSLGLADNEQFF.

This clonotype was seen at least ten times. The V gene is TRBV6-2 or TRBV6-3, the J gene TRBJ1-5; D uncertain. This CDR3 spans 16 amino acids. Germline V gene data show CDR1 as MNHEY and CDR2 as SVGEGT. V was trimmed by 0 bases and J by 0 bases, leaving 9 bases between them. CDR3 in DNA: TGTGCCAGCAGTTACTCGAAAGGGTTTAGCAATCAGCCCCAGCATTTT. Residues: CASSYSKGFSNQPQHF.

This clonotype was seen more than once but under ten times. A single base separates this from a much larger clone, so it may be a read error. The J gene is TRBJ1-1, the V gene TRBV19; D perhaps matches TRBD1 (5 bases). Trimming pared 10 bases from V and 7 bases from J, leaving 10 bases between. Germline assignment: CDR1 LNHDA and CDR2 SQIVND (reference sequence). The CDR3 is made up of 10 amino acids. The CDR3 DNA reads as TGTGCCACCGGGGCTGTTGAAGCTTTCTTT. This gives the protein CATGAVEAFF.

CDR3 in DNA: TGCGCCAGCAGCGGAACGACAGGGGGCCTGAACACTGAAGCTTTCTTT. Amino acids: CASSGTTGGLNTEAFF. The J gene is TRBJ1-1, the V gene TRBV5-1; 10 bases are a match to TRBD1. Per the germline V gene, CDR1 is SGHRS and CDR2 is YFSETQ. V was clipped by 4 bases and J by 0 bases; unmatched bases: 6. The CDR3 runs 16 residues.

Ten or more counts support this clonotype. The genes are TRBV4-2 and TRBJ2-1; D uncertain. Trimming took off 2 bases at V and 4 bases at J, with 6 bases between the two ends. The V gene's germline CDR1 is LGHNA and CDR2 YNFKEQ. This CDR3 contains 13 residues. CDR3: CASSQFRYNEQFF. In DNA, the CDR3 is TGTGCCAGCAGCCAATTTCGGTACAATGAGCAGTTCTTC.

Ten or more counts support this clonotype. V is TRBV30 and J is TRBJ2-1, with 8 bases that match TRBD2. The V gene end was trimmed by 2 bases and the J gene end by 7 bases; junction bases not matched to a gene: 10. Per germline, CDR1 GTSNPN and CDR2 SVGIG (reference sequence). The CDR3 contains 15 residues. As DNA, the CDR3 is TGTGCCTGGAGTAGCGACTCCCCGGGGGGGAATGAGCAGTTCTTC. It translates to CAWSSDSPGGNEQFF. The complete variable domain, with remaining parts taken from reference TRBV30 and TRBJ2-1, reads SQTIHQWPATLVQPVGSPLSLECTVEGTSNPNLYWYRQAAGRGLQLLFYSVGIGQISSEVPQNLSASRPQDRQFILSSKKLLLSDSGFYLCAWSSDSPGGNEQFFGPGTRLTVL.

The chain employs TRBV6-4 and TRBJ2-3; D is perhaps TRBD1 (8 bases). The germline V gene encodes CDR1 MRHNA and CDR2 SNTAGT. The CDR3 covers 15 residues. The V end lost 4 bases, the J end lost 5 bases, and 16 bases lay between the germline ends. DNA of the CDR3: TGTGCCAGCAGTGCCACCACAGGGGGGGGAGATACGCAGTATTTT. Translating it yields CASSATTGGGDTQYF.

The sample holds many counts of this clonotype. The chain links TRBV28 to TRBJ2-3, with D perhaps TRBD2 (8 bases). The length of the CDR3 is 20 residues. Germline CDR1 is MDHEN and CDR2 is SYDVKM. Deletions cut 5 bases from V and 1 base from J, with 28 bases between. CDR3 loop: CASSPFGPGGGQKRTDTQYF. The CDR3 DNA follows: TGTGCCAGCAGTCCCTTTGGACCGGGAGGGGGACAGAAACGCACAGATACGCAGTATTTT.

This clonotype was seen a handful of times. The V gene is TRBV29-1, the J gene TRBJ2-3; D ambiguous. CDR1 is SQVTM and CDR2 is ANQGSEA in the germline V gene. The V end was cut by 6 bases, the J end by 2 bases, with 12 bases between. This CDR3 contains 13 residues. The CDR3 DNA follows: TGCAGCGTGGCGACGGATACCACAGATACGCAGTATTTT. Residues: CSVATDTTDTQYF.

The sample holds many counts of this clonotype. This chain links TRBV7-9 with TRBJ2-7, with no clear D. CDR3 length: 13 residues. In germline, CDR1 is SEHNR, CDR2 FQNEAQ (reference sequence). Trimming took 0 bases from V and 2 from J, leaving 5 bases between them. The DNA of the CDR3 is TGTGCCAGCAGCTTAGCCCGTCCCTACGAGCAGTACTTC. Translating it yields CASSLARPYEQYF.

This clonotype appeared many times. V usage is TRBV9 and J usage is TRBJ1-4; D is unresolved. The V gene lost 0 bases and the J gene lost 3 bases, with 9 bases spanning the gap. Germline V gene sequence: CDR1 SGDLS, CDR2 YYNGEE. This CDR3 contains 15 residues. CDR3 bases: TGTGCCAGCAGCGTAGGGGGTGCCTCTAATGAAAAACTGTTTTTT. Its protein is CASSVGGASNEKLFF.

This clonotype was counted at least ten times. V gene TRBV28 combines with J gene TRBJ1-4, with unresolved D. This CDR3 contains 15 residues. The germline V gene has CDR1 MDHEN and CDR2 SYDVKM. V lost 5 bases, J lost 5 bases, and 15 bases lay in between. DNA for the CDR3: TGTGCCAGCAGTGTACCGGGAAGAAGGAATGAAAAACTGTTTTTT. It specifies CASSVPGRRNEKLFF.

This clonotype has a count of ten or more. V usage is TRBV6-7 and J usage is TRBJ2-7; 8 bases are a match to TRBD2. TRBV6-7 is an open reading frame, and its role is uncertain. V dropped 4 bases and J dropped 0; count of bases not matched to a gene: 11. The length of the CDR3 is 17 residues. The CDR3 region is CASSFKFTSGYSYEQYF. CDR3 sequence (DNA): TGTGCCAGCAGTTTCAAATTTACTAGCGGATACTCCTACGAGCAGTACTTC.

This clonotype was picked up many times. The rearrangement links TRBV29-1 to TRBJ2-1, with a tentative D call TRBD1 (6 bases). The CDR3 has 13 amino acids. Between the trimmed V and J ends, which lost 5 bases and 0 bases, there was a span of 8 bases. The V gene's germline CDR1 is SQVTM and CDR2 ANQGSEA. The CDR3 DNA sequence: TGCAGCGTTCTACAGGGCTCCTACAATGAGCAGTTCTTC. It is translated as CSVLQGSYNEQFF.

This clonotype was detected ten times or more. The chain recombines TRBV20-1 with TRBJ2-3; 8 positions match TRBD2. The germline CDR1 and CDR2 sequences are DFQATT and SNEGSKA (reference sequence). The CDR3 sequence is 17 residues long. V was clipped by 6 bases and J by 0 bases; unmatched bases: 14. This CDR3 is CSARLGGVSGSTDTQYF. The CDR3 DNA follows: TGCAGTGCCCGACTCGGGGGGGTTAGTGGAAGCACAGATACGCAGTATTTT.

This clonotype has at least ten counts. The chain carries TRBV15 and TRBJ2-7; D unclear. The V gene's germline CDR1 is LNHNV and CDR2 YYDKDF (reference sequence). Trimming left V 1 base short and J 3 bases short, with 4 bases between. The CDR3 runs 12 residues. CDR3 loop: CATSRGFYEQYF. In nucleotides, the CDR3 is TGTGCCACCAGCAGAGGATTCTACGAGCAGTACTTC.

This clonotype has a count of ten or more. This sequence joins TRBV10-3 and TRBJ1-1, with D possibly being TRBD1 (6 bases). V lost 8 bases, J lost 1 base, and 11 bases lay in between. Germline V gene lookup returns CDR1 ENHRY and CDR2 SYGVKD. This CDR3 is built from 13 residues. The DNA for the CDR3 is TGTGCCATCCGCAGGGGAGAGAACACTGAAGCTTTCTTT. Translated, it gives CAIRRGENTEAFF.

This clonotype was recorded at least ten times. CDR3 protein: CASSFLQGGQPQHF. CDR3 DNA: TGTGCCAGCAGTTTTTTGCAGGGAGGCCAGCCCCAGCATTTT. The J gene is TRBJ1-5, the V gene TRBV28; TRBD1 might be the D (5 bases). CDR3 length: 14 amino acids. Germline values: CDR1 MDHEN, CDR2 SYDVKM. V was shortened by 3 bases and J by 7 bases, with 13 bases between the two germline ends. The whole variable domain, remainder taken from reference TRBV28 and TRBJ1-5, is DVKVTQSSRYLVKRTGEKVFLECVQDMDHENMFWYRQDPGLGLRLIYFSYDVKMKEKGDIPEGYSVSREKKERFSLILESASTNQTSMYLCASSFLQGGQPQHFGDGTRLSIL.

In this sample, this clonotype turned up a few times. The chain combines TRBV3-1 with TRBJ2-7, with 8 bases that match TRBD2. After removal of 8 bases from V and 4 bases from J, the junction contained 13 bases not matched to a gene. The CDR3 is 15 amino acids. Germline-derived CDR1 and CDR2 are LGHDT and YNNKEL (reference sequence). CDR3 residues: CASGRSSGIGYEQYF. Here the CDR3 DNA reads TGTGCCAGCGGCCGGAGTAGCGGGATAGGTTACGAGCAGTACTTC.

As DNA, the CDR3 is TGCGCCAGCAGCCAAGATGTGACTAGCGGAGAGGGAGAGACCCAGTACTTC. Amino acids: CASSQDVTSGEGETQYF. The gene calls are TRBV4-3 and TRBJ2-5, with 9 bases aligning to TRBD2. From germline, CDR1 is LGHNA and CDR2 YSLEER. The CDR3 extends over 17 amino acids. The ends lost 0 bases at V and 4 bases at J; junction bases unmatched: 9.

The V call is TRBV19, the J call TRBJ1-4; D is uncertain. This CDR3 spans 14 amino acids. V lost 5 bases and J lost 15, with 22 bases in between. CDR1 and CDR2 from the germline V gene are LNHDA and SQIVND (reference sequence). This CDR3 is CASSRSGQWVRVFF. The CDR3 DNA reads as TGTGCCAGTAGTCGCTCAGGCCAGTGGGTGCGGGTGTTTTTT. Full variable domain (outside the CDR3, taken from reference TRBV19 and TRBJ1-4): DGGITQSPKYLFRKEGQNVTLSCEQNLNHDAMYWYRQDPGQGLRLIYYSQIVNDFQKGDIAEGYSVSREKKESFPLTVTSAQKNPTAFYLCASSRSGQWVRVFFGSGTQLSVL.

Comments on this clonotype: An end of the junction differs from the germline gene, which may be a read error. The V gene is TRBV27, the J gene TRBJ2-1; 8 bases match TRBD2. Per germline, CDR1 MNHEY and CDR2 SMNVEV (reference sequence). CDR3 length: 15 residues. CDR3 nucleotide sequence: TGTGTCAGCAAGTATATCGGGAGGGGCGACAATGAGCAGTTCTTC. Translation gives CVSKYIGRGDNEQFF.